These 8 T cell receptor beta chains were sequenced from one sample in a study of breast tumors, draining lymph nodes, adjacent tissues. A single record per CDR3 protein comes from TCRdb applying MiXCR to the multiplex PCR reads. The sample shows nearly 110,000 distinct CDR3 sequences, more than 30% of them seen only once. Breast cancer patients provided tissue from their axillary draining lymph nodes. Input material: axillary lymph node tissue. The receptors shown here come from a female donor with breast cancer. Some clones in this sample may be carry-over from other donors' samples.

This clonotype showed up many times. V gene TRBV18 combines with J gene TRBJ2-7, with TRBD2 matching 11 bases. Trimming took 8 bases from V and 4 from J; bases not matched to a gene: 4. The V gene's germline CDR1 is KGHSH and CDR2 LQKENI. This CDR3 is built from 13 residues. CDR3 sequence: CASARLAGYEQYF. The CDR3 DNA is TGTGCCAGCGCCCGACTAGCGGGATACGAGCAGTACTTC.

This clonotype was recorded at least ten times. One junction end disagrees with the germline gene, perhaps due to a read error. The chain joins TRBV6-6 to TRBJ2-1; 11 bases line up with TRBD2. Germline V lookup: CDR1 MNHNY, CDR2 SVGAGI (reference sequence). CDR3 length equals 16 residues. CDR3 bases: TGTGCCAGCAGTCACTCGATATTAGCGGGGGGGGATGAGCAGTTCTTC. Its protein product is CASSHSILAGGDEQFF.

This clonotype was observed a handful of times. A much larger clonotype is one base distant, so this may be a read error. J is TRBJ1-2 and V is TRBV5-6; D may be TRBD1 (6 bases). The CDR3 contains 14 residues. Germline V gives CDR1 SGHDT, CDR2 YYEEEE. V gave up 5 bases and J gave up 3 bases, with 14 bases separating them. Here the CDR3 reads CASRGTLTDYGYTF. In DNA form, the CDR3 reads TGTGCCAGCAGGGGGACACTCACGGACTATGGCTACACCTTC.

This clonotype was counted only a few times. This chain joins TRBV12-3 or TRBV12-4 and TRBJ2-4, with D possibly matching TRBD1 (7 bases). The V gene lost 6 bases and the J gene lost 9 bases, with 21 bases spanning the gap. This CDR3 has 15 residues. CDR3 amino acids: CASSPDRVRRGIQYF. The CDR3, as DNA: TGTGCCAGCAGCCCCGACAGGGTCCGGAGGGGCATTCAGTACTTC.

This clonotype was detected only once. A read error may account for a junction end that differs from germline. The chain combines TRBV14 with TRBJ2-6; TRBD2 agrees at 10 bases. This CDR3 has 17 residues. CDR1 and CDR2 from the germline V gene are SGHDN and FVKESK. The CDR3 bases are TGTGCCAGCAGCCTAGCGGGGGGACTCCCTGGGGCCAGCGTCCTGACTTTC. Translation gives CASSLAGGLPGASVLTF. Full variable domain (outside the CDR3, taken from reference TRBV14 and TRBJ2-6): EAGVTQFPSHSVIEKGQTVTLRCDPISGHDNLYWYRRVMGKEIKFLLHFVKESKQDESGMPNNRFLAERTGGTYSTLKVQPAELEDSGVYFCASSLAGGLPGASVLTFGAGSRLTVL.

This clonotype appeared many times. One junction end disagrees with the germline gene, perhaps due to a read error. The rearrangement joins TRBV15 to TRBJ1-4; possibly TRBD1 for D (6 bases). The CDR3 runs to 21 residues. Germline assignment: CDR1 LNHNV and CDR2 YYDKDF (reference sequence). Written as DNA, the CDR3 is TGTGCCACCAGCCTTACTTATTTGGAGCGACAGGCTAAGCGGGCTAATGAAAACCTGTTTTTT. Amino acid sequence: CATSLTYLERQAKRANENLFF.

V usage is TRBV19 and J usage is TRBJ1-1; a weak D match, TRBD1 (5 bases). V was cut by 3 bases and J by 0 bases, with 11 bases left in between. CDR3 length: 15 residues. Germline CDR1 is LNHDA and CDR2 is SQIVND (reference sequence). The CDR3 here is CASSMGVSMNTEAFF. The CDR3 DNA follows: TGTGCCAGTAGTATGGGGGTCAGTATGAACACTGAAGCTTTCTTT.

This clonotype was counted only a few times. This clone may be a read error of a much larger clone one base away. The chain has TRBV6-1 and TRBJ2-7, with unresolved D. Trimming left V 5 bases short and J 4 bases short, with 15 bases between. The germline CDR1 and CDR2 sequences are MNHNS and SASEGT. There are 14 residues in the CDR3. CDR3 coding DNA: TGTGCCAGCAGTCAAGACGGTTTTCTTTACGAGCAGTACTTC. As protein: CASSQDGFLYEQYF.